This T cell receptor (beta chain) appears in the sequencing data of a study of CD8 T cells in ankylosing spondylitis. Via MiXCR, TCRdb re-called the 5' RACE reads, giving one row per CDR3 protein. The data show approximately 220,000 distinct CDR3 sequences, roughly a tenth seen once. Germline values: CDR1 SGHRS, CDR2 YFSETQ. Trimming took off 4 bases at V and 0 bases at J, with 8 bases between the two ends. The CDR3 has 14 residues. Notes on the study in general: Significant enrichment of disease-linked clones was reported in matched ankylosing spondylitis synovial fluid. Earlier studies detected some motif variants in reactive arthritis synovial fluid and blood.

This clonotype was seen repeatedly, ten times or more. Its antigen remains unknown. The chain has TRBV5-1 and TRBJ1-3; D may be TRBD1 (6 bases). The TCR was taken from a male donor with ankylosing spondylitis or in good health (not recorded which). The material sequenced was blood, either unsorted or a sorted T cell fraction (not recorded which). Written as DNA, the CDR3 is TGCGCCAGCAGCCGGGACATCTCTGGAAACACCATATATTTT. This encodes CASSRDISGNTIYF.